This TCR beta chain was captured in a study of cytomegalovirus exposure and HLA in healthy donors. V was shortened by 3 bases and J by 2 bases, with 8 bases between the two germline ends. Germline assignment: CDR1 SGHRS and CDR2 YFSETQ. This CDR3 contains 14 residues. The PCR was carried out with 60 Vbeta primers and 13 Jbeta primers. Data came from immunoSEQ multiplex PCR; TCRdb stores just in-frame clones and leaves some out. The sample has some 120,000 clones. The genes are TRBV5-1 and TRBJ2-2; no reliable D call. Sequenced sample: PBMCs. This clonotype was obtained from a man between 18 and 35 years old in good health and CMV-seronegative. CDR3 in DNA: TGCGCCAGCAGCTCAGGTTCAAACACCGGGGAGCTGTTTTTT. Encoded protein: CASSSGSNTGELFF. Full variable domain (rest looked up from reference TRBV5-1 and TRBJ2-2): KAGVTQTPRYLIKTRGQQVTLSCSPISGHRSVSWYQQTPGQGLQFLFEYFSETQRNKGNFPGRFSGRQFSNSRSEMNVSTLELGDSALYLCASSSGSNTGELFFGEGSRLTVL.